The clone carrying this T cell receptor beta chain was counted a single time. Cohort assignment relied on participant-reported clinical history. The record originates from a study of blood T cell repertoires in COVID-19. Overall study: Cohort 3 donors were reported recovered after two negative PCRs, clearance, or symptom resolution.

CDR1 SNHLY and CDR2 FYNNEI come from the germline V gene. V shed 4 bases and J shed 6 bases, with 13 bases lying between them. The length of the CDR3 is 14 residues. Original handling: The assay estimated nucleated cells by amplifying reference gene primers. Clones were sequenced by immunoSEQ multiplex PCR, and TCRdb holds only the in-frame ones, with some missing. V and J calls and clone size follow that table, whereas D and trimming were derived from the DNA. The sample contains roughly 340,000 clones, about 89% of which appear only once. Sequencing was performed on PBMCs or T cells enriched from blood (not recorded which). The chain combines TRBV2 with TRBJ2-4; D uncertain. The TCR originated in a man aged 40-49 years in a cohort exposed to, infected with or recovered from COVID-19 (not recorded which). CDR3 in DNA: TGTGCCAGCAGTGTACTTCGAAATGTAAACATTCAGTACTTC. Amino acids: CASSVLRNVNIQYF.